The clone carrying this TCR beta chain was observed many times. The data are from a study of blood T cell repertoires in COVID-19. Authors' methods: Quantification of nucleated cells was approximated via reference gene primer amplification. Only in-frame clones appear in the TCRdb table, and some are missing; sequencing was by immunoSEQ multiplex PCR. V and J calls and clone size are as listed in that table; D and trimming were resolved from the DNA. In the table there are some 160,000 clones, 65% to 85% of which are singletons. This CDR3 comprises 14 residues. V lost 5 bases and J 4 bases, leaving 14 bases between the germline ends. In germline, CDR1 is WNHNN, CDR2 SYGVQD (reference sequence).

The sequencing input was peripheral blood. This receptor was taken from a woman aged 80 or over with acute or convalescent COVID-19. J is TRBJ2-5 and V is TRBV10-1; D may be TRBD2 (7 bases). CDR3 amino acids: CASSRGQRGETQYF. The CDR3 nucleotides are TGCGCCAGCAGTAGAGGACAGCGGGGAGAGACCCAGTACTTC.